This T cell receptor (beta chain) is drawn from a study of blood T cell repertoires in COVID-19. The repertoire was sequenced with immunoSEQ multiplex PCR; TCRdb's copy has only in-frame clones and lacks some. Among hundreds of thousands of clones listed, about 82% were seen once. Trimming left V 6 bases short and J 2 bases short, with 13 bases between. Germline CDR1 and CDR2: MNHEY and SVGAGI. The CDR3 loop spans 14 amino acids. The chain is built from TRBV6-5 and TRBJ1-2; tentatively, D is TRBD1 (6 bases). This TCR was recovered from a woman between 50 and 59 years old who had recovered from COVID-19. Sequenced: PBMCs or T cells enriched from blood (not recorded which). CDR3 loop: CASSTRGANYGYTF. The CDR3 DNA follows: TGTGCCAGCAGCACCAGGGGCGCCAACTATGGCTACACCTTC.